These 8 T cell receptor beta chains were all obtained from the same sample, sequenced in a study of T cells in Graves' hyperthyroidism and ophthalmopathy. TCR beta CDR3 regions were amplified from RNA transcripts. RT-PCR in the first round (using the HTBI primer set) targeted the TCR CDR3. MiXCR was run by TCRdb on the multiplex PCR reads, yielding one entry per CDR3 protein. The table shows hundreds of thousands of distinct CDR3 sequences, with around a sixth occurring only once. The specimen sequenced was blood. These receptors came from a woman between 18 and 30 years old with Graves' hyperthyroidism.

This clonotype was detected ten times or more. The chain employs TRBV18 and TRBJ1-1; no clear D gene. This CDR3 comprises 13 residues. V lost 5 bases, J lost 1 base, and 8 bases lay in between. Germline CDR1 reads KGHSH; CDR2 reads LQKENI. The CDR3 sequence is CASSRIENTEAFF. The CDR3 DNA sequence: TGTGCCAGCTCAAGAATAGAGAACACTGAAGCTTTCTTT.

This clonotype was found many times. The chain carries TRBV11-2 and TRBJ2-1; 10 bases match TRBD2. CDR1 is SGHAT and CDR2 is FQNNGV in the germline V gene. Unmatched junction bases numbered 11, after V lost 5 bases and J lost 7 bases. The CDR3 totals 16 residues. This CDR3 reads CASSHPPSGGNNEQFF. DNA of the CDR3: TGTGCCAGCAGCCACCCCCCTAGCGGGGGTAATAATGAGCAGTTCTTC.

This clonotype was found many times. The gene calls are TRBV18 and TRBJ2-7; 7 bases align to TRBD1. CDR3 length: 14 residues. Looked up from germline, CDR1 is KGHSH and CDR2 is LQKENI. Trimming took 5 bases from V and 5 from J; bases not matched to a gene: 9. The CDR3 sequence is CASSSTDREDEQYF. The CDR3 bases are TGTGCCAGCTCATCGACAGACAGGGAAGACGAGCAGTACTTC.

This clonotype was counted at least ten times. The chain's CDR3 is CASSYNSVEQYF. The CDR3 DNA follows: TGTGCCAGCAGTTACAATTCCGTAGAGCAGTACTTC. This rearrangement joins TRBV6-2 or TRBV6-3 to TRBJ2-7; no reliable D call. V was shortened by 2 bases and J by 7 bases, with 9 bases between the two germline ends. The CDR3 runs to 12 residues. Germline values: CDR1 MNHEY, CDR2 SVGEGT.

The chain employs TRBV28 and TRBJ1-6; D possibly corresponds to TRBD1 (5 bases). Trimming cost V 3 bases and J 9 bases, with 15 bases left between them. The CDR3 is made up of 15 amino acids. Germline lookup yields CDR1 MDHEN and CDR2 SYDVKM. CDR3 protein: CASSFQGEGRSPLHF. CDR3 bases: TGTGCCAGCAGTTTCCAAGGGGAGGGGCGTTCACCCCTCCACTTT.

This clonotype was observed at least ten times. V and J are TRBV12-3 or TRBV12-4 and TRBJ1-1; 10 positions agree with TRBD1. This CDR3 is built from 17 residues. J gave up 3 bases and V 3 bases, and 10 bases lay outside the gene matches. Here the CDR3 DNA reads TGTGCCAGCAGTTTCCCCTCCACCGGGACAGGGGACACTGAAGCTTTCTTT. Its translation is CASSFPSTGTGDTEAFF.

This clonotype was detected ten times or more. The chain joins TRBV5-1 to TRBJ2-3; D perhaps matches TRBD1 (5 bases). V was shortened by 6 bases and J by 2 bases, with 16 bases between the two germline ends. The germline V gene encodes CDR1 SGHRS and CDR2 YFSETQ. The CDR3 has 15 amino acids. CDR3 nucleotide sequence: TGCGCCAGCACATTTGGTAGCAGGGTCACAGATACGCAGTATTTT. Protein: CASTFGSRVTDTQYF.

The V and J genes are TRBV7-9 and TRBJ2-5; no definite D call. The V gene lost 3 bases and the J gene lost 0 bases, with 2 bases spanning the gap. The CDR3 extends over 12 amino acids. Germline lookup yields CDR1 SEHNR and CDR2 FQNEAQ (reference sequence). The CDR3 bases are TGTGCCAGCAGCTTGCACCAAGAGACCCAGTACTTC. Protein product: CASSLHQETQYF.